One and the same sample provided the 10 T cell receptor beta chains below, sequenced in a study of CD8 T cells in ankylosing spondylitis (dated by TCRdb to between 2016 and 2019). The library was produced with 5' RACE. The listed sequencing device is Illumina HiSeq 2500. The public reads were run again by TCRdb, first through fastp at Q25 and then through MiXCR, and only productive beta chains were kept. Each record represents a unique CDR3 protein, reported with the most common genes and DNA among its rows. The sample profile shows around 150,000 distinct CDR3 sequences; 7% to 8% of them were found once. 9.5% to 15% of the sample rests with the top ten. What was sequenced was blood, either unsorted or a sorted T cell fraction (not recorded which). The source is a female donor with ankylosing spondylitis or in good health (not recorded which).

At least ten counts were recorded for this clonotype. The rearrangement links TRBV4-2 to TRBJ1-6; TRBD1 agrees at 8 bases. This CDR3 has 17 amino acids. Trimming took 0 bases from V and 8 from J; bases not matched to a gene: 9. CDR1 and CDR2 (germline): LGHNA, YNFKEQ. This chain's CDR3 is CASSQEGGTGAYSPLHF. CDR3 DNA sequence: TGTGCCAGCAGCCAAGAGGGGGGGACAGGAGCATATTCACCCCTCCACTTT.

The table lists this clonotype with many counts. This sequence joins TRBV15 and TRBJ1-1, with a tentative D call TRBD1 (5 bases). The germline V and J ends were trimmed by 0 bases and 5 bases, with 13 bases remaining between them. This CDR3 is built from 15 residues. CDR1 and CDR2 from the germline V gene are LNHNV and YYDKDF (reference sequence). The CDR3 DNA is TGTGCCACCAGCAGAGATCGCAGGGACTTGACTGAAGCTTTCTTT. This encodes CATSRDRRDLTEAFF.

This chain connects TRBV4-2 to TRBJ1-1; tentative D call: TRBD1 (6 bases). The CDR3 spans 14 residues. CDR1 and CDR2 (germline): LGHNA, YNFKEQ. Trimming removed 1 base from V and 3 bases from J, with 9 bases in between. The CDR3 bases are TGTGCCAGCAGCCAAGGAAGGGGGGACACTGAAGCTTTCTTT. It yields the protein CASSQGRGDTEAFF.

This clonotype was counted many times. This rearrangement joins TRBV27 to TRBJ2-5; a possible D gene is TRBD2 (5 bases). Germline CDR1 and CDR2: MNHEY and SMNVEV (reference sequence). The V and J ends lost 6 bases and 1 base respectively, with 12 bases between them. The CDR3 runs 14 residues. The CDR3 coding sequence is TGTGCCAGCAGAACACTAGTGACCCAAGAGACCCAGTACTTC. It translates to CASRTLVTQETQYF.

Ten or more counts support this clonotype. V and J are TRBV4-1 and TRBJ1-1; D perhaps matches TRBD1 (6 bases). Germline CDR1 and CDR2: MGHRA and YSYEKL. V lost 0 bases and J 4 bases, leaving 30 bases between the germline ends. The CDR3 spans 21 residues. The CDR3 here is CASSQEDWISAAGAGGTEAFF. CDR3 nucleotides: TGCGCCAGCAGCCAAGAGGATTGGATTTCGGCGGCAGGGGCGGGCGGCACTGAAGCTTTCTTT.

This clonotype has ten or more counts. The gene calls are TRBV5-6 and TRBJ2-1; the match to TRBD1 covers 10 bases. V gave up 5 bases and J gave up 7 bases; unmatched junction bases: 3. This CDR3 is 13 amino acids long. Germline lookup yields CDR1 SGHDT and CDR2 YYEEEE. CDR3 in amino acids: CASSRQGANEQFF. The CDR3 nucleotides read TGTGCCAGCAGTAGACAGGGGGCGAATGAGCAGTTCTTC.

The chain is built from TRBV5-1 and TRBJ1-1; TRBD1 is a possible D gene (5 bases). Germline CDR1 SGHRS, CDR2 YFSETQ. This CDR3 is 14 amino acids long. V was shortened by 4 bases and J by 7 bases, with 17 bases between the two germline ends. The CDR3 region has the DNA TGCGCCAGCAGCCGGGCGGAGGGGCCCCATGAAGCTTTCTTT. Translation gives CASSRAEGPHEAFF.

There are many counts of this clonotype. The chain combines TRBV7-9 with TRBJ2-1; TRBD1 agrees at 9 bases. Losses at the gene ends were 4 bases for V and 4 bases for J; bases not matched to a gene: 5. CDR3 length: 15 residues. CDR1 and CDR2 from the germline V gene are SEHNR and FQNEAQ (reference sequence). The CDR3 spells CASSSRDREYNEQFF. The CDR3 region has the DNA TGTGCCAGCAGCTCGAGGGACAGGGAATACAATGAGCAGTTCTTC.

In this sample, this clonotype turned up many times. V is TRBV20-1 and J is TRBJ2-7, with D possibly matching TRBD2 (6 bases). CDR1 is DFQATT and CDR2 is SNEGSKA in the germline V gene (reference sequence). The CDR3 totals 12 residues. Between the trimmed V and J ends, which lost 6 bases and 7 bases, there was a span of 16 bases. The CDR3 sequence is CSASGGSWEQYF. In DNA, the CDR3 is TGCAGTGCGTCCGGGGGATCTTGGGAGCAGTACTTC.

A note on this clonotype: This sequence may be a read error, since a much larger clone differs from it by one base. The chain combines TRBV29-1 with TRBJ1-2; TRBD1 matches 9 bases. The germline V gene has CDR1 SQVTM and CDR2 ANQGSEA. This CDR3 has 13 residues. V shed 8 bases, J shed 4 bases, and the junction held 8 bases outside the gene matches. Here the CDR3 reads CSIGTGGAYGYTF. DNA of the CDR3: TGCAGCATTGGAACAGGGGGCGCCTATGGCTACACCTTC.